This is a list of T cell receptor beta chains from one sample in a study of response to subunit inactivated influenza vaccine. MiXCR, run by TCRdb on the RT-PCR reads, gives a single entry per CDR3 protein. The sample contains 500,000 or so distinct CDR3 sequences, 10% to 11% of which appear only once. Specimen: PBMCs from blood, collected more than 35 days after vaccination. These receptors came from a man in his forties or fifties who received an inactivated influenza vaccine. Each CDR3 is given with its conserved first and last residue. The D gene is left open where the match is weak. Rows give clone size only sometimes, using once, few, many, or a class for an expanded clone.

>many|TRBJ2-5|NA|TRBV6-5
TGTGCCAGCAGTTCCTTCAGGGTGGAGACCCAGTACTTC
CASSSFRVETQYF
>NA|TRBJ2-7|TRBD1|TRBV7-2
TGTGCCAGCAGCCACCTGGGCCGGACAGGGGATTTGGAGCAGTACTTC
CASSHLGRTGDLEQYF
>many|TRBJ2-7|NA|TRBV10-3
TGTGCCATCGGCCGGGTCCCCTACGAGCAGTACTTC
CAIGRVPYEQYF
>NA|TRBJ2-1|TRBD1|TRBV24-1
TGTGCCACCAGTGATTCGGGACAGGGGGTCCTGAATGAGCAGTTCTTC
CATSDSGQGVLNEQFF
>NA|TRBJ2-7|NA|TRBV5-1
TGCGCCAGCAGCTGGCGCAGGGGCTCGGGCGAGCAGTACTTC
CASSWRRGSGEQYF
>many|TRBJ2-1|NA|TRBV29-1
TGCAGCGGCGCGGGACAAAATGAGCAGTTCTTC
CSGAGQNEQFF
>NA|TRBJ2-7|TRBD2|TRBV7-9
TGTGCCAGCAGCTTAGGACTAGCGGGAGCTAGGTCCTACGAGCAGTACTTC
CASSLGLAGARSYEQYF
>many|TRBJ2-7|TRBD2|TRBV7-2
TGTGCCAGCAGCTTAGGGTGGATCCTAGCGGGGTCCGACGAGCAGTACTTC
CASSLGWILAGSDEQYF
>few|TRBJ2-7|NA|TRBV7-2
TGTGCCAGCAGCCCGGATCCGACAGGTTACGAGCAGTACTTC
CASSPDPTGYEQYF
>few|TRBJ2-7|TRBD1|TRBV6-1
TGTGCCAGCAAAAGGGGACAGGGGACCTACGAGCAGTACTTC
CASKRGQGTYEQYF
>few|TRBJ1-4|TRBD1|TRBV6-5
TGTGCCAGCAGTTTAGCGGGACAGGGGGCGATAGCTAATGAAAAACTGTTTTTT
CASSLAGQGAIANEKLFF
>few|TRBJ2-7|NA|TRBV15
TGTGCCACCAGCAGAGATGTGGAGGGTTCCTACGAGCAGTACTTC
CATSRDVEGSYEQYF
>many|TRBJ2-5|TRBD1|TRBV9
TGTGCCAGCAGCGTCGGGACAGGCAAGAGGGAAGAGACCCAGTACTTC
CASSVGTGKREETQYF
>few|TRBJ2-5|NA|TRBV20-1
TGCAGTGCTAATGTAGCGGACCAAGAGACCCAGTACTTC
CSANVADQETQYF